This TCR beta chain was captured by sequencing in a study of blood T cell repertoires in COVID-19. The wider study: Donors in the United States, Italy and Spain gave samples during acute or convalescent COVID-19.

TCRdb's table, derived via immunoSEQ multiplex PCR, lists solely in-frame clones and lacks some. There are 250,000 or so clones in the sample; less than 85% occur only once, and about 2% lies in the top ten. The CDR3 spans 16 residues. Clinical history reported by participants formed the basis on which cohorts were assigned. The chain carries TRBV21-1 and TRBJ2-7; the D call of TRBD1 is as the table states it, not checked on the DNA. TRBV21-1 has pseudogene status. This clonotype originated in a man aged 60 to 75 who had recovered from COVID-19. The material sequenced was PBMCs or T cells enriched from blood (not recorded which). Here the CDR3 DNA reads TGTGCCAGCAGCAAAGAAGGAACAGGCTTATTTCACGAGCAGTACTTC. Its translation is CASSKEGTGLFHEQYF.